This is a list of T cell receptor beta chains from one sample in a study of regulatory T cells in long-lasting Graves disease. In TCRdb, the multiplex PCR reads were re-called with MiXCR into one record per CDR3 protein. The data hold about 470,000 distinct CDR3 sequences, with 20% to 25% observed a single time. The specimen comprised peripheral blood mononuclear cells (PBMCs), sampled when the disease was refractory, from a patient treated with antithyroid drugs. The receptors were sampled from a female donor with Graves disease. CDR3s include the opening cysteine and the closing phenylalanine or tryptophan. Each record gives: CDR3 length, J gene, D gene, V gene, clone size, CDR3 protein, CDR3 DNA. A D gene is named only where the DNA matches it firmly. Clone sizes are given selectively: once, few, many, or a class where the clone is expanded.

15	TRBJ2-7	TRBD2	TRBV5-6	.	CASSQAGGPVYEQYF	TGTGCCAGCAGCCAAGCGGGAGGGCCGGTGTACGAGCAGTACTTC
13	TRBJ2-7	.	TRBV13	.	CASRTAPGGEQYF	TGTGCCAGCAGGACAGCGCCCGGGGGCGAGCAGTACTTC
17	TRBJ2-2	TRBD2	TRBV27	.	CASSLWSGLANTGELFF	TGTGCCAGCAGTTTATGGTCGGGACTAGCGAACACCGGGGAGCTGTTTTTT
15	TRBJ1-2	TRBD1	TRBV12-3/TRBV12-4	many	CASSLIQWDRSGYTF	TGTGCCAGCAGCTTAATACAGTGGGACAGGTCGGGCTACACCTTC
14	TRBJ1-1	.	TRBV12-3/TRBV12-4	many	CASRMIVGNTEAFF	TGTGCCAGCCGCATGATTGTGGGGAACACTGAAGCTTTCTTT
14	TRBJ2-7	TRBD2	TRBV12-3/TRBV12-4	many	CASSFGGGQYEQYF	TGTGCCAGCAGTTTCGGCGGGGGGCAATACGAGCAGTACTTC
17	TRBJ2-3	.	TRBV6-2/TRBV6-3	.	CASNILTGTRSTDTQYF	TGTGCCAGCAACATACTAACCGGGACACGTTCCACAGATACGCAGTATTTT
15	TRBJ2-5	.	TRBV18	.	CASSPTWDTQETQYF	TGTGCCAGCTCACCTACCTGGGACACCCAAGAGACCCAGTACTTC
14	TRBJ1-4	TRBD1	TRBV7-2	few	CASSRDRATEKLFF	TGTGCCAGCAGCAGGGACAGGGCAACTGAAAAACTGTTTTTT
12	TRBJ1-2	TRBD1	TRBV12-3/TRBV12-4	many	CASSLRGRGYTF	TGTGCCAGCAGTTTGAGGGGGCGCGGCTACACCTTC
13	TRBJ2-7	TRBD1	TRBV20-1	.	CSASADRAAEQYF	TGCAGTGCTAGTGCGGACAGGGCGGCCGAGCAGTACTTC
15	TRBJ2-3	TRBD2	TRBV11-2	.	CASSLELAGINTQYF	TGTGCCAGCAGCTTAGAACTAGCGGGAATAAATACGCAGTATTTT
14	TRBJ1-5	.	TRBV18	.	CASSLGPPNQPQHF	TGTGCCAGCTCGCTGGGACCGCCTAATCAGCCCCAGCATTTT
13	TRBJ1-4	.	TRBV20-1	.	CSARDGDDEKLFF	TGCAGTGCTAGAGATGGCGATGACGAAAAACTGTTTTTT
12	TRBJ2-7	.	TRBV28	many	CASSGRGHEQYF	TGTGCCAGCAGTGGAAGAGGCCACGAGCAGTACTTC